Detailed here is one TCR beta chain. The CDR3 sequence is 12 residues long. Germline V lookup: CDR1 ENHRY, CDR2 SYGVKD. V was clipped by 6 bases and J by 8 bases; unmatched bases: 6. The record originates from a study of blood T cell repertoires in COVID-19. The wider study: Sources were T cells, B-cell-depleted T cells, or PBMCs; the material itself was cDNA or gDNA.

Produced via immunoSEQ multiplex PCR; TCRdb's table is partial and in-frame only. Seen here are more than 200,000 clones, 87% observed once, and the top ten hold about 6%. Sequenced sample: PBMCs or T cells enriched from blood (not recorded which). This clonotype was sampled from a woman aged 25 to 39 with acute COVID-19. V usage is TRBV10-3 and J usage is TRBJ2-7; TRBD2 aligns across 8 bases. CDR3 residues: CAISSGGEKQYF. Here the CDR3 DNA reads TGTGCCATCAGCTCCGGGGGGGAAAAGCAGTACTTC.